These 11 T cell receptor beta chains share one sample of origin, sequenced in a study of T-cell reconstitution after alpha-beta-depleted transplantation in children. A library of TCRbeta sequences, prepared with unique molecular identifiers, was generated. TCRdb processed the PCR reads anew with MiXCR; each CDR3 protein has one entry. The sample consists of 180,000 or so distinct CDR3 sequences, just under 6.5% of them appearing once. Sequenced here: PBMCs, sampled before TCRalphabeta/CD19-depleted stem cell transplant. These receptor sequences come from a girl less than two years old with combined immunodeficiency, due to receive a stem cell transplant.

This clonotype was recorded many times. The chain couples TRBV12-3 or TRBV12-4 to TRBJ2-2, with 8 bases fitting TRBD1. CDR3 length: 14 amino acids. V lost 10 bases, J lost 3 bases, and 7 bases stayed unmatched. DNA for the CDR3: TGTGCCACCACAGGACAGGGACACACCGGGGAGCTGTTTTTT. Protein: CATTGQGHTGELFF.

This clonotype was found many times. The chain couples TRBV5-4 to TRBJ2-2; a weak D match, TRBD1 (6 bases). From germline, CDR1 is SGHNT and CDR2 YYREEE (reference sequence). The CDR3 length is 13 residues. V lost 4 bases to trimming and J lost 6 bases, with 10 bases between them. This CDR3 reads CASSVQGAGELFF. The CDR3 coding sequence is TGTGCCAGCAGCGTACAGGGAGCCGGGGAGCTGTTTTTT.

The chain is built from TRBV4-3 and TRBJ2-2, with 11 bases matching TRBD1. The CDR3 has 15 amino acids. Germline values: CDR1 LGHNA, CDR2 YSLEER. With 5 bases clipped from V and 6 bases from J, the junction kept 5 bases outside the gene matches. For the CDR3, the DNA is TGCGCCAGCAGCGAAGGGACAGGGGGTCCCGGGGAGCTGTTTTTT. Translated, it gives CASSEGTGGPGELFF.

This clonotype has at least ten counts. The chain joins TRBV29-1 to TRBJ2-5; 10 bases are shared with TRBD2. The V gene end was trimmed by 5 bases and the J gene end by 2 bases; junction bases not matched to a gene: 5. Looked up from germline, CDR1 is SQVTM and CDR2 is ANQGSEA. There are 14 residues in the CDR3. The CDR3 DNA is TGCAGCGTTTCTAGCGGGGGTGGTCAAGAGACCCAGTACTTC. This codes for CSVSSGGGQETQYF.

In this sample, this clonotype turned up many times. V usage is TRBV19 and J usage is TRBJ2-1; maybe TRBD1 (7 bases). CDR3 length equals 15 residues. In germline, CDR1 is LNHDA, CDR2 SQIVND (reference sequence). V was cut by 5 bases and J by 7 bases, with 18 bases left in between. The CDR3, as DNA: TGTGCCAGTAGTCCCCAGGGGGGCTTTCCGAATGAGCAGTTCTTC. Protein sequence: CASSPQGGFPNEQFF.

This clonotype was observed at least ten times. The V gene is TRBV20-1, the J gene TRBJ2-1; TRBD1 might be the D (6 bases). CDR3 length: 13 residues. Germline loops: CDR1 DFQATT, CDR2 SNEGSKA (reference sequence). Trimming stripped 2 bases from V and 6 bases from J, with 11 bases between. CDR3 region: CSARYRVRNEQFF. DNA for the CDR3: TGCAGTGCTAGATACAGGGTACGCAATGAGCAGTTCTTC.

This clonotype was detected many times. CDR3 bases: TGCGCCAGCAGCTTGGTGCAGGGATTAAGTACTGAAGCTTTCTTT. Amino acids: CASSLVQGLSTEAFF. The rearrangement links TRBV5-1 to TRBJ1-1; possibly TRBD1 for D (5 bases). V was clipped by 0 bases and J by 5 bases, with 14 bases between them. CDR3 length: 15 amino acids. CDR1 SGHRS and CDR2 YFSETQ come from the germline V gene. The complete variable domain, with remaining parts taken from reference TRBV5-1 and TRBJ1-1, reads KAGVTQTPRYLIKTRGQQVTLSCSPISGHRSVSWYQQTPGQGLQFLFEYFSETQRNKGNFPGRFSGRQFSNSRSEMNVSTLELGDSALYLCASSLVQGLSTEAFFGQGTRLTVV.

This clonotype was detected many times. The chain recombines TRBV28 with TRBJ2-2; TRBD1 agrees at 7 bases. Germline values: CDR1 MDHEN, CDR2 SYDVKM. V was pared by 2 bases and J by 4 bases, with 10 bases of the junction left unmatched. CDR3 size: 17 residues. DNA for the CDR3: TGTGCCAGCAGTTTAGGGCTACAGGGGTCAAGCACCGGGGAGCTGTTTTTT. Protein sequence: CASSLGLQGSSTGELFF.

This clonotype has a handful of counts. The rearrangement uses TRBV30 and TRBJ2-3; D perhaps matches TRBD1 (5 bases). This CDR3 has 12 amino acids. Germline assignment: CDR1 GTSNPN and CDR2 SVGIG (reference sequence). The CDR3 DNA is TGTGCTTGGGGCCTCTCCACAGATACGCAGTATTTT. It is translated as CAWGLSTDTQYF.

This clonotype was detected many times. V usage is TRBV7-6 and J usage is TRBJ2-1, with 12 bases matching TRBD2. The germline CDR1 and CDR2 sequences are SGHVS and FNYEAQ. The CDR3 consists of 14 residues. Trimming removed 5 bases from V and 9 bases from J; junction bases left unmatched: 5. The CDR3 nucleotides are TGTGCCAGCAGCGGACTAGCGGGAATCGCTGAGCAGTTCTTC. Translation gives CASSGLAGIAEQFF.

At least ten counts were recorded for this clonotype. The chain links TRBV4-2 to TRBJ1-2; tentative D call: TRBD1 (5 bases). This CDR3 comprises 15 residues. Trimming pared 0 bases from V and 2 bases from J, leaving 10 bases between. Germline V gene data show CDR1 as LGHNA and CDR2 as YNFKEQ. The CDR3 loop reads CASSQDTRANYGYTF. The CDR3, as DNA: TGTGCCAGCAGCCAAGATACCAGGGCCAACTATGGCTACACCTTC.